One and the same sample provided the 8 T cell receptor beta chains below, sequenced in a study of cytomegalovirus exposure and HLA in healthy donors. Both 60 Vbeta primers and 13 Jbeta primers went into the PCR. TCRdb's copy holds only in-frame clones and misses some; the assay was immunoSEQ multiplex PCR. The repertoire holds some 95,000 clones, with about 72% as singletons. The sample was PBMCs. Receptors originate from a man in his thirties or forties in good health and CMV-seronegative.

This chain links TRBV5-6 with TRBJ2-7; D possibly corresponds to TRBD2 (6 bases). Trimming left V 2 bases short and J 2 bases short, with 17 bases between. The CDR3 runs 16 residues. Germline V CDR1 and CDR2: SGHDT, YYEEEE. The CDR3 sequence: CASSLDWGERTYEQYF. CDR3 bases: TGTGCCAGCAGCTTAGACTGGGGGGAACGTACCTACGAGCAGTACTTC.

DNA for the CDR3: TGTGCCAGCAGCTTATTAGCGGGGGACTCAGATACGCAGTATTTT. Translated: CASSLLAGDSDTQYF. The rearrangement links TRBV7-6 to TRBJ2-3, with 9 bases identical to TRBD2. The CDR3 runs to 15 residues. V lost 2 bases, J lost 4 bases, and 4 bases stayed unmatched. Germline loops: CDR1 SGHVS, CDR2 FNYEAQ.

The chain combines TRBV5-6 with TRBJ1-2, with TRBD1 matching 8 bases. The ends lost 1 base at V and 0 bases at J; junction bases unmatched: 2. This CDR3 is 15 amino acids long. Germline CDR1 and CDR2: SGHDT and YYEEEE. Written as DNA, the CDR3 is TGTGCCAGCAGCTTGATCAGGGGGCCTAACTATGGCTACACCTTC. It codes for CASSLIRGPNYGYTF.

The chain joins TRBV18 to TRBJ2-7; TRBD1 is a possible D gene (8 bases). The germline V gene encodes CDR1 KGHSH and CDR2 LQKENI. The CDR3 length is 16 residues. Deletions cut 3 bases from V and 5 bases from J, with 20 bases between. CDR3 sequence (DNA): TGTGCCAGCTCACCTCAACTTACAGGGGGGGTGGACGAGCAGTACTTC. Amino acid sequence: CASSPQLTGGVDEQYF.

The chain is built from TRBV28 and TRBJ2-7, with TRBD2 as a possible D gene (5 bases). V lost 6 bases, J lost 3 bases, and 12 bases lay in between. This CDR3 comprises 13 residues. The germline V gene encodes CDR1 MDHEN and CDR2 SYDVKM. The CDR3 bases are TGTGCCAGCAGCGGACTGGGTGACTACGAGCAGTACTTC. This codes for CASSGLGDYEQYF.

The chain is built from TRBV4-1 and TRBJ2-3, with D possibly being TRBD2 (6 bases). The germline V gene encodes CDR1 MGHRA and CDR2 YSYEKL. V was pared by 1 base and J by 0 bases, with 11 bases between. The CDR3 extends over 16 amino acids. CDR3 nucleotides: TGCGCCAGCAGCCAAGGACGCGGGGTTAGCACAGATACGCAGTATTTT. As protein: CASSQGRGVSTDTQYF.

This clone appeared a single time. The chain uses TRBV5-4 and TRBJ1-1; possibly TRBD1 for D (5 bases). The ends were cut back, 3 bases at V and 4 bases at J, with 16 bases in the middle. CDR3 size: 15 residues. Germline assignment: CDR1 SGHNT and CDR2 YYREEE (reference sequence). In DNA form, the CDR3 reads TGTGCCAGCAGCTCCCTGCCGGGGGTCGGCACTGAAGCTTTCTTT. Its protein is CASSSLPGVGTEAFF.

The gene calls are TRBV4-3 and TRBJ1-3, with a weak D call TRBD1 (6 bases). Trimming pared 0 bases from V and 4 bases from J, leaving 10 bases between. Germline CDR1 LGHNA, CDR2 YSLEER. The CDR3 is 15 residues long. CDR3 residues: CASSQDRGGGNTIYF. The DNA of the CDR3 is TGCGCCAGCAGCCAAGATCGAGGGGGAGGAAACACCATATATTTT.